A selection of T cell receptor beta chains follows, all from one sample in a study of blood T cells in healthy people across ages. TCRdb ran MiXCR on the 5' RACE reads and lists one entry per CDR3 protein. The table records about 580,000 distinct CDR3 sequences, less than 60% of them present only once. Sequenced: blood. The receptors shown here come from a man aged 80 or over in good health. Each CDR3 is given with its conserved first and last residue. The order of the fields is J gene, clone size, D gene, V gene, CDR3 DNA, CDR3 protein. The D gene is left open where the match is weak. The size entry is marked missing in some rows and otherwise reads once, few, many or a size class.

J: TRBJ2-5
size: many
D: NA
V: TRBV29-1
DNA: TGCAGCGTTGAAGGGCCGGGACTAGAGACCCAGTACTTC
CDR3: CSVEGPGLETQYF

J: TRBJ2-7
size: NA
D: NA
V: TRBV20-1
DNA: TGCAGTCCCCACGTAGGGACCTCCGAGCAGTACTTC
CDR3: CSPHVGTSEQYF

J: TRBJ2-5
size: NA
D: TRBD1
V: TRBV20-1
DNA: TGCAGTGCTAGACCTGACAGGGAGTTGGTCCAAGAGACCCAGTACTTC
CDR3: CSARPDRELVQETQYF

J: TRBJ2-2
size: NA
D: NA
V: TRBV6-1
DNA: TGTGCCAGCGGGGCTAGCGTTCCCGGCACCGGGGAGCTGTTTTTT
CDR3: CASGASVPGTGELFF

J: TRBJ2-1
size: many
D: NA
V: TRBV30
DNA: TGTGCCTTCCGACCTCGGGCCTACAATGAGCAGTTCTTC
CDR3: CAFRPRAYNEQFF

J: TRBJ2-1
size: NA
D: TRBD2
V: TRBV9
DNA: TGTGCCAGCAGCCGGTCGGGAGGAGACAATGAGCAGTTCTTC
CDR3: CASSRSGGDNEQFF

J: TRBJ2-2
size: NA
D: TRBD2
V: TRBV29-1
DNA: TGCAGCGTCCGGACTAGCCTCCCCAGGGAGCTGTTTTTT
CDR3: CSVRTSLPRELFF

J: TRBJ2-1
size: once
D: NA
V: TRBV20-1
DNA: TGCAGTGTTTCCCAGGTTAGCGGCCATGGTGGGGAGCAGTTCTTC
CDR3: CSVSQVSGHGGEQFF

J: TRBJ2-3
size: NA
D: TRBD2
V: TRBV30
DNA: TGTGCCTGGACTAGCGGGGGCACAGATACGCAGTATTTT
CDR3: CAWTSGGTDTQYF

J: TRBJ2-2
size: NA
D: NA
V: TRBV20-1
DNA: TGCAGTGCTAGGGTAGCGGAGCAGGGTGGGACCGGGGAGCTGTTTTTT
CDR3: CSARVAEQGGTGELFF

J: TRBJ2-3
size: few
D: TRBD2
V: TRBV7-2
DNA: TGTGCCAGCAGCTCCCAGCGGGAGGGCATGGGGGGTACGCAGTATTTT
CDR3: CASSSQREGMGGTQYF

J: TRBJ2-1
size: few
D: NA
V: TRBV7-2
DNA: TGTGCCAGCAGCATGCCTAGCTTCCATGAGCAGTTCTTC
CDR3: CASSMPSFHEQFF

J: TRBJ2-3
size: few
D: TRBD2
V: TRBV7-2
DNA: TGTGCCAGCGGCTACGGGGGGGCAGATACGCAGTATTTT
CDR3: CASGYGGADTQYF